This T cell receptor (beta chain) stems from a study of blood T cell repertoires in COVID-19. Trimming cost V 2 bases and J 5 bases; bases outside gene matches: 8. Per the germline V gene, CDR1 is SGHKS and CDR2 is YYEKEE (reference sequence). CDR3 size: 17 residues. This table comes from immunoSEQ multiplex PCR, and its TCRdb copy is limited to in-frame clones, with some not included. The sample includes 150,000 to 200,000 clones, roughly 93% seen only once; the top ten take more than 2%. Sequenced input: peripheral blood. The rearrangement links TRBV5-5 to TRBJ2-2; TRBD1 agrees at 11 bases. The origin of this receptor is a man aged 18-30 years with acute or convalescent COVID-19. The CDR3 reads CASSFGRGQGATGELFF. In DNA, the CDR3 is TGTGCCAGCAGCTTTGGGAGAGGACAGGGGGCAACCGGGGAGCTGTTTTTT.